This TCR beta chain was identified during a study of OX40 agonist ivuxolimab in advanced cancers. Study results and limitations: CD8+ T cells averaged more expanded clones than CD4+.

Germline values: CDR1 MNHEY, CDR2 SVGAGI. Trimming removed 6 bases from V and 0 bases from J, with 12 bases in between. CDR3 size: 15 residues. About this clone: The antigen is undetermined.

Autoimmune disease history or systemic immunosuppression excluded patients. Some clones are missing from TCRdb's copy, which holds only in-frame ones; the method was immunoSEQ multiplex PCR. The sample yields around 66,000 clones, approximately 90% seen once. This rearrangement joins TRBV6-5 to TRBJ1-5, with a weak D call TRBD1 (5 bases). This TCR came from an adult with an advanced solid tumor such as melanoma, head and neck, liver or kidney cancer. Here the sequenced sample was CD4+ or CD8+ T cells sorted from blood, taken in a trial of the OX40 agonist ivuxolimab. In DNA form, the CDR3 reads TGTGCCAGCAGGGAGGGGCGAGTTAGCAATCAGCCCCAGCATTTT. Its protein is CASREGRVSNQPQHF.